The source of this TCR beta chain is a study of T cells after somatic rescue of genetic block (dated by TCRdb to 2018 to 2021). A note on the overall study: The study assessed how robust, over the long term, a T-cell system was when the system had developed through somatic rescue of a genetic block in T-cell development.

Points on this clone: Its antigen is still unknown. One base away there is no much larger clone; base qualities are not given.

Measured from the cysteine to the phenylalanine, the CDR3 is 12 residues long. The retained sequence is limited to the CDR3, 36 bases, with the frame set at the first base. Between the V and J ends, shortened by 4 bases and 13 bases respectively, the junction contains 16 bases. Library generation was performed with the immunoSEQ multiplex PCR assay. TCRdb took over this immuneACCESS table, retaining in-frame rearrangements with V and J assigned. Such tables are incomplete; in checked studies, under half of the missing clones stem from an unresolved V gene, and the remainder is unexplained. The table for this sample lists some 68,000 clones; approximately 91% of them were counted only once. In total, the top ten clones hold less than 3.5% of the sample.

The specimen was peripheral blood mononuclear cells (PBMCs). The chain links TRBV7-1 with TRBJ1-2, and perhaps TRBD1 as D gene, on 6 matching bases. TRBV7-1 is an ORF, with its function uncertain. The clonotype was recovered from a man aged 25-45 years. The CDR3 protein sequence reads: CASSLGQLPGTF. The nucleotide sequence reads as follows: TGTGCCAGCAGCTTAGGACAGCTGCCGGGCACCTTC.